These 19 T cell receptor beta chains came from one sample sequenced in a study of cytomegalovirus exposure and HLA in healthy donors (dated by TCRdb to between 2016 and 2019). The protocol used for the library was the immunoSEQ multiplex PCR assay. A mixture of 60 forward primers for TCR Vbeta segments and 13 reverse primers for TCR Jbeta segments was used in the multiplex PCR. The source is immuneACCESS, and TCRdb retained only in-frame sequences with V and J called. Part of the clones is not carried over; for the studies checked, unresolved V genes explain less than half of this, and the remainder is unexplained. Across this sample there are around 150,000 clones, with roughly 73% seen only once. The ten largest make up around 4.9% of the sample. The sequenced sample was PBMCs. These receptors were collected from a male donor in good health and CMV-seronegative.

The chain uses TRBV6-5 and TRBJ2-7; possibly TRBD1 for D (6 bases). Trimming cost V 5 bases and J 2 bases, with 10 bases left between them. CDR1 is MNHEY, CDR2 SVGAGI, per germline. The CDR3 runs 13 residues. The DNA of the CDR3 is TGTGCCAGCAGTCGGGACAAGGCCTACGAGCAGTACTTC. Amino acids: CASSRDKAYEQYF.

There are a few counts of this clone. The chain carries TRBV11-2 and TRBJ2-3; 10 bases agree with TRBD1. Germline CDR1 SGHAT, CDR2 FQNNGV. The length of the CDR3 is 15 residues. J gave up 4 bases and V 5 bases, and 6 bases lay outside the gene matches. This CDR3 is CASSLDRGRPDTQYF. CDR3 DNA: TGTGCCAGCAGCCTCGACAGGGGGCGGCCAGATACGCAGTATTTT.

The V and J genes are TRBV4-1 and TRBJ2-3; 7 bases line up with TRBD2. Per germline, CDR1 MGHRA and CDR2 YSYEKL. The CDR3 length is 15 residues. V lost 4 bases to trimming and J lost 1 base; unmatched junction nucleotides: 5. The chain's CDR3 is CASSPRLAGTDTQYF. CDR3 nucleotide sequence: TGCGCCAGCAGCCCACGACTAGCAGGCACAGATACGCAGTATTTT.

The V and J genes are TRBV11-2 and TRBJ2-1; 7 bases align to TRBD1. CDR1 is SGHAT, CDR2 FQNNGV, per germline. This CDR3 spans 16 amino acids. V trimming: 1 base; J trimming: 4 bases; junction bases outside the gene matches: 7. DNA of the CDR3: TGTGCCAGCAGCTTAGGCTCCACAGGGGAGTACAATGAGCAGTTCTTC. It specifies CASSLGSTGEYNEQFF.

The CDR3 nucleotides read TGTGCCAGCAGTGAAGGGGACAGGGTTAATTCACCCCTCCACTTT. It is translated as CASSEGDRVNSPLHF. The chain recombines TRBV6-1 with TRBJ1-6; the match to TRBD1 covers 9 bases. This CDR3 has 15 residues. Germline CDR1 MNHNS, CDR2 SASEGT. V dropped 1 base and J dropped 6; count of bases not matched to a gene: 1.

V and J are TRBV30 and TRBJ1-1; D is unclear. This CDR3 has 13 residues. The V end was cut by 0 bases, the J end by 7 bases, with 12 bases between. Germline CDR1 GTSNPN, CDR2 SVGIG (reference sequence). This chain's CDR3 is CAWSVMTGNEAFF. The CDR3 region has the DNA TGTGCCTGGAGTGTGATGACGGGGAATGAAGCTTTCTTT.

The V and J genes are TRBV7-6 and TRBJ2-1; 7 nucleotides match TRBD2. Germline CDR1 reads SGHVS; CDR2 reads FNYEAQ. This CDR3 has 14 amino acids. The trim removed 2 bases at V and 11 bases at J, leaving 9 bases unmatched. Here the CDR3 reads CASSLSGDTMKQFF. For the CDR3, the DNA is TGTGCCAGCAGCTTAAGCGGGGATACAATGAAGCAGTTCTTC.

This clone has only a few counts. The rearrangement joins TRBV5-1 to TRBJ1-1; TRBD1 agrees at 8 bases. Germline V gene data show CDR1 as SGHRS and CDR2 as YFSETQ. The V segment lost 0 bases and the J segment 3 bases; nucleotides outside the gene matches: 7. CDR3 length equals 16 residues. The CDR3 protein is CASSLVSGGFDTEAFF. The DNA of the CDR3 is TGCGCCAGCAGCTTGGTGTCAGGGGGCTTCGACACTGAAGCTTTCTTT.

This CDR3 reads CASSQEGGSEQFF. CDR3 in DNA: TGCGCCAGCAGTCAAGAAGGGGGCTCAGAGCAGTTCTTC. V is TRBV23-1 and J is TRBJ2-1; 7 bases are a match to TRBD1. TRBV23-1 is an open reading frame whose function is uncertain. Germline trimming cut 2 bases from V and 10 bases from J; bases unmatched to any gene: 5. The CDR3 loop spans 13 amino acids.

The CDR3 DNA reads as TGTGCCAGCAGTTTCCGAGGGTACGGGGCCAACGTCCTGACTTTC. Protein sequence: CASSFRGYGANVLTF. The V and J genes are TRBV28 and TRBJ2-6, with a tentative D call TRBD2 (5 bases). The length of the CDR3 is 15 residues. Trimming removed 3 bases from V and 4 bases from J, with 10 bases in between. Germline values: CDR1 MDHEN, CDR2 SYDVKM.

V gene TRBV2 combines with J gene TRBJ2-3; 10 bases line up with TRBD2. The CDR3 runs 17 residues. Germline CDR1 reads SNHLY; CDR2 reads FYNNEI. V lost 2 bases and J lost 7; bases outside the gene matches: 12. The CDR3 sequence: CASSELYLAGARNTQYF. In DNA form, the CDR3 reads TGTGCCAGCAGTGAACTGTACCTAGCGGGAGCCCGAAATACGCAGTATTTT.

This clone was counted between two and nine times. The chain carries TRBV30 and TRBJ2-5; TRBD2 might be the D (6 bases). The J call may be mistaken, given a closer DNA end match to TRBJ2-7. Germline CDR1 reads GTSNPN; CDR2 reads SVGIG (reference sequence). The CDR3 length is 14 residues. CDR3 sequence reads: CAWSVLAGSYEQYF. CDR3 DNA sequence: TGTGCCTGGAGTGTACTGGCGGGATCCTACGAGCAGTACTTC.

J is TRBJ2-7 and V is TRBV7-9; D is uncertain. V was pared by 0 bases and J by 4 bases, with 4 bases between. CDR3 length equals 12 residues. The germline V gene has CDR1 SEHNR and CDR2 FQNEAQ (reference sequence). CDR3 nucleotides: TGTGCCAGCAGCTTAGCCCGGTACGAGCAGTACTTC. Amino acid sequence: CASSLARYEQYF.

Written as DNA, the CDR3 is TGTGCCAGCCGAGGAGGGGGCGAAGAAAAACTGTTTTTT. Its protein is CASRGGGEEKLFF. This rearrangement joins TRBV27 to TRBJ1-4; 7 nucleotides match TRBD1. Germline CDR1 MNHEY, CDR2 SMNVEV (reference sequence). Trimming cost V 8 bases and J 8 bases; bases outside gene matches: 8. The CDR3 spans 13 residues.

J is TRBJ2-2 and V is TRBV28, with TRBD2 identical over 7 bases. V lost 2 bases and J lost 4; bases outside the gene matches: 1. The CDR3 runs to 14 residues. Germline V gene data show CDR1 as MDHEN and CDR2 as SYDVKM. The CDR3 DNA is TGTGCCAGCAGTTTAAGACTAGCCACCGGGGAGCTGTTTTTT. Translation: CASSLRLATGELFF.

The chain has TRBV19 and TRBJ1-3, with unresolved D. V shed 4 bases and J shed 0 bases, with 13 bases lying between them. The CDR3 extends over 16 amino acids. Germline CDR1 LNHDA, CDR2 SQIVND (reference sequence). The chain's CDR3 is CASSSQTASSGNTIYF. CDR3 DNA: TGTGCCAGTAGTAGTCAGACTGCGAGCTCTGGAAACACCATATATTTT. Variable domain in full (rest from reference TRBV19 and TRBJ1-3): DGGITQSPKYLFRKEGQNVTLSCEQNLNHDAMYWYRQDPGQGLRLIYYSQIVNDFQKGDIAEGYSVSREKKESFPLTVTSAQKNPTAFYLCASSSQTASSGNTIYFGEGSWLTVV.

The V call is TRBV2, the J call TRBJ2-5; TRBD2 matches at 15 bases. The V gene's germline CDR1 is SNHLY and CDR2 FYNNEI. CDR3 length: 17 residues. V lost 1 base to trimming and J lost 4 bases; unmatched junction nucleotides: 4. The CDR3 loop reads CASSEGLGLAGGETQYF. CDR3 sequence (DNA): TGTGCCAGCAGTGAAGGTTTGGGACTAGCGGGGGGAGAGACCCAGTACTTC.

This chain joins TRBV9 and TRBJ1-2; D gene ambiguous. Deletions cut 0 bases from V and 2 bases from J, with 8 bases between. CDR3 length equals 14 residues. Germline V gene lookup returns CDR1 SGDLS and CDR2 YYNGEE. The CDR3 loop reads CASSVGAGNYGYTF. The CDR3 DNA sequence: TGTGCCAGCAGCGTAGGGGCAGGAAACTATGGCTACACCTTC.

This clone was counted a single time. The chain recombines TRBV5-1 with TRBJ2-5; 9 bases match TRBD1. This CDR3 has 13 residues. V lost 7 bases to trimming and J lost 2 bases; unmatched junction nucleotides: 3. The germline V gene has CDR1 SGHRS and CDR2 YFSETQ. CDR3 nucleotide sequence: TGCGCCAGCGGACAGGGGAATCAAGAGACCCAGTACTTC. It translates to CASGQGNQETQYF.